This T cell receptor beta chain was recovered during a study of shared clonotypes between healthy human individuals. Study at large: CD4 naive and CD4 memory each took three plates per donor, while CD8 naive took two and CD8 memory one.

Produced via immunoSEQ multiplex PCR; TCRdb's table is partial and in-frame only. The data show 2 million to 2.5 million clones, approximately 93% seen once. In regard to this clone: Its specificity is not known.

The CDR3 has 14 amino acids. The germline CDR1 and CDR2 sequences are SEHNR and FQNEAQ (reference sequence). V lost 5 bases and J 7 bases, leaving 17 bases between the germline ends. Study observations and caveats: Clonotype sharing across a few donors was observed for approximately 5% of naive CD4 clonotypes. Compared with memory subsets, naive subsets generally had larger estimated richness.

The chain uses TRBV7-9 and TRBJ1-2; D is unclear. Sequences were obtained from naive CD4+ T cells from PBMCs. Subset noted: CD45RA+ positively selected. This TCR was sampled from a young man in good health. Some clones in this sample may be carry-over from other donors' samples. The DNA for the CDR3 is TGTGCCAGCAGCGAGAATACGGCGGCGGGTGGCTACACCTTC. Its protein is CASSENTAAGGYTF.